One sample yielded the 8 T cell receptor beta chains listed below, sequenced in a study of blood T cell repertoires in COVID-19. Sequenced by immunoSEQ multiplex PCR; TCRdb stores in-frame clones only, minus some. The sample holds hundreds of thousands of clones, around 84% seen once. Sequencing was carried out using PBMCs or T cells enriched from blood (not recorded which). The receptors were gathered from a young woman who had been exposed to COVID-19.

The V gene is TRBV3-1 (or the pseudogene TRBV3-2), the J gene TRBJ2-1, with 9 positions matching TRBD2. CDR3 length: 15 amino acids. Germline V gives CDR1 LGHDT, CDR2 YNNKEL (reference sequence). The V gene end was trimmed by 0 bases and the J gene end by 9 bases; junction bases not matched to a gene: 6. CDR3 bases: TGTGCCAGCAGCCAAGATAGTGCGGGAGGGGGTGAGCAGTTCTTC. Translated: CASSQDSAGGGEQFF.

The chain combines TRBV28 with TRBJ1-3, with D possibly matching TRBD1 (5 bases). The CDR3 length is 14 residues. Germline-derived CDR1 and CDR2 are MDHEN and SYDVKM. The V end lost 5 bases, the J end lost 4 bases, and 12 bases lay between the germline ends. The CDR3 region has the DNA TGTGCCAGCAGTCCCGGACAATCCGGAAACACCATATATTTT. Translated: CASSPGQSGNTIYF.

The chain combines TRBV6-5 with TRBJ1-1, with no clear D. Germline CDR1 MNHEY, CDR2 SVGAGI. CDR3 length equals 13 residues. Trimming took 5 bases from V and 6 from J, leaving 13 bases between them. CDR3 coding DNA: TGTGCCAGCAGTCGGGAACAGTACGCTGAAGCTTTCTTT. Translation: CASSREQYAEAFF.

This chain joins TRBV30 and TRBJ1-1; TRBD1 matches 7 bases. The V segment lost 4 bases and the J segment 1 base; nucleotides outside the gene matches: 6. The CDR3 contains 14 residues. Germline CDR1 reads GTSNPN; CDR2 reads SVGIG (reference sequence). The CDR3 nucleotides read TGTGCCTGGAAGATACAGGGGTGGAACACTGAAGCTTTCTTT. This sequence encodes CAWKIQGWNTEAFF.

The chain has TRBV28 and TRBJ1-3, with TRBD1 as a possible D gene (6 bases). Germline V lookup: CDR1 MDHEN, CDR2 SYDVKM. This CDR3 is built from 15 residues. The germline V and J ends were trimmed by 5 bases and 4 bases, with 15 bases remaining between them. The chain's CDR3 is CASSPITGIGNTIYF. CDR3 DNA sequence: TGTGCCAGCAGTCCAATCACAGGGATAGGAAACACCATATATTTT.

The CDR3 bases are TGTGCCAGTAGTCTCAGCGGCGGTAGTTTGAGTGGCTACACCTTC. This encodes CASSLSGGSLSGYTF. The chain carries TRBV19 and TRBJ1-2, with no clear D. This CDR3 is built from 15 residues. Germline assignment: CDR1 LNHDA and CDR2 SQIVND (reference sequence). Between the trimmed V and J ends, which lost 5 bases and 7 bases, there was a span of 20 bases.

The chain is built from TRBV28 and TRBJ1-4; D unclear. The germline V gene has CDR1 MDHEN and CDR2 SYDVKM. V shed 10 bases and J shed 4 bases, with 13 bases lying between them. The CDR3 sequence is 13 residues long. CDR3 coding DNA: TGTGCCACCCACGGGGATTTTAATGAAAAACTGTTTTTT. Protein: CATHGDFNEKLFF. Complete variable domain (other parts from reference TRBV28 and TRBJ1-4): DVKVTQSSRYLVKRTGEKVFLECVQDMDHENMFWYRQDPGLGLRLIYFSYDVKMKEKGDIPEGYSVSREKKERFSLILESASTNQTSMYLCATHGDFNEKLFFGSGTQLSVL.

The V gene is TRBV7-8, the J gene TRBJ2-7; possibly TRBD1 for D (6 bases). Germline V gene sequence: CDR1 SGHVS, CDR2 FQNEAQ. The length of the CDR3 is 13 residues. V was pared by 1 base and J by 5 bases, with 9 bases between. In DNA, the CDR3 is TGTGCCAGCAGCTTAGTGAGGACAGACGAGCAGTACTTC. Amino acid sequence: CASSLVRTDEQYF.